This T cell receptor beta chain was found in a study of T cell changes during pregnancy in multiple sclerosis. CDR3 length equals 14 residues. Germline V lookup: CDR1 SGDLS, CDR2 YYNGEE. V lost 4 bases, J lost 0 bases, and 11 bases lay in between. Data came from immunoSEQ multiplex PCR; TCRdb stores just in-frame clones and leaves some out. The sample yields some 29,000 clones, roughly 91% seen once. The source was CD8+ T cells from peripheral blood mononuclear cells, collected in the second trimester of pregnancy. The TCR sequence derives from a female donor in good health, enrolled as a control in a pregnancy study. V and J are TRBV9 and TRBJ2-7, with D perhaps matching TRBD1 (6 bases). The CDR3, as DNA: TGTGCCAGCAGCCCCGGACAGTCCTCCTACGAGCAGTACTTC. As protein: CASSPGQSSYEQYF.